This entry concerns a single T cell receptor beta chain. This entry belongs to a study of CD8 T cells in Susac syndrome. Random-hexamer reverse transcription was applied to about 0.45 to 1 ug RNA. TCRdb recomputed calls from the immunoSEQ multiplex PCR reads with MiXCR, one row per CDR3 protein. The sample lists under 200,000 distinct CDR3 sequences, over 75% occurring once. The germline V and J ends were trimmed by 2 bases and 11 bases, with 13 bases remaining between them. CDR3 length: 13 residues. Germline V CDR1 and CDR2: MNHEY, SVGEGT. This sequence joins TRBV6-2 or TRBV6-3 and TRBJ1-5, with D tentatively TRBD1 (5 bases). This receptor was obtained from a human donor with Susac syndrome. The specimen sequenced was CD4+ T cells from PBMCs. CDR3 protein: CASSYGREGTQHF. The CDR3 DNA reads TGTGCCAGCAGTTACGGCAGGGAGGGGACCCAGCATTTT.